The subject of this entry is one T cell receptor beta chain. What it recognizes is unknown. This record belongs to a study of long-term antiretroviral therapy in people with HIV. As for the study in general: Samples from the earliest time points predate the 2015 immediate-ART recommendation by about a decade.

Runs used v3.0 of the immunoSEQ assay and were done at survey level. The method was immunoSEQ multiplex PCR; TCRdb's version includes in-frame clones alone and lacks a portion of them. The repertoire consists of 15,000 to 20,000 clones, with 79% occurring once and the leading ten covering 5% to 7%. Whole-study findings and limits: Clonotypes expanded prior to ART showed repertoire dominance at all sampled time points.

The sequences come from unsorted PBMCs, collected at the start of antiretroviral therapy, before treatment. This clonotype was sampled from a man aged 18 to 30 with HIV.

CDR3 sequence: CASRPTGGSYEQYF. DNA of the CDR3: TGTGCCAGCAGACCGACAGGGGGCTCCTACGAGCAGTACTTC. This chain uses TRBV28 with TRBJ2-7, with 9 positions matching TRBD1. Per germline, CDR1 MDHEN and CDR2 SYDVKM. J gave up 0 bases and V 6 bases, and 3 bases lay outside the gene matches. The CDR3 runs 14 residues.